Reported below is one T cell receptor beta chain. TCRdb passed the reads through MiXCR, listing each CDR3 protein once. Seen here are 9,500 to 14,000 distinct CDR3 sequences, 58% observed once, and the top ten hold about 60%. The CDR3 is 16 amino acids. Per germline, CDR1 SGHTA and CDR2 FQGNSA. V shed 4 bases and J 0 bases; nucleotides not matched to a gene: 7. The data derive from a study of tumor-infiltrating lymphocytes in oesophageal squamous cell carcinoma. The sample was blood. J is TRBJ2-3 and V is TRBV7-2, with 7 bases lining up with TRBD1. This clonotype was sampled from a female donor with esophageal squamous cell carcinoma. This CDR3 reads CASSSQGVKSTDTQYF. The CDR3 nucleotides are TGTGCCAGCAGCTCCCAGGGGGTGAAAAGCACAGATACGCAGTATTTT.